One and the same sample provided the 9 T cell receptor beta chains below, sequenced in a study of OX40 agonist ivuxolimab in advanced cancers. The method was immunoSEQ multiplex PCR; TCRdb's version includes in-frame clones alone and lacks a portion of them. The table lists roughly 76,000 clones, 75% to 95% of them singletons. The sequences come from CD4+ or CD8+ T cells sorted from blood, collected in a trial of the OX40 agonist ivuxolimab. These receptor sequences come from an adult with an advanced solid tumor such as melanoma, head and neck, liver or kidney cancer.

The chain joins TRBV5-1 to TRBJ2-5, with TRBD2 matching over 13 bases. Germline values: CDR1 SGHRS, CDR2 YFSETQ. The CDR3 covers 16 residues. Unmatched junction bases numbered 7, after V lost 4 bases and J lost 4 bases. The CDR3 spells CASSQQLAGGLETQYF. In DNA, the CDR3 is TGCGCCAGCAGCCAACAACTAGCGGGAGGGCTAGAGACCCAGTACTTC.

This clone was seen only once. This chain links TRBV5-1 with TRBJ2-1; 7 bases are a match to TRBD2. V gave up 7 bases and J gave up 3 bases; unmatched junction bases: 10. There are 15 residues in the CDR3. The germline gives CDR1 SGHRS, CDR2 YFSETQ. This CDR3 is CASSTGWGGYNEQFF. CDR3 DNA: TGCGCCAGCTCTACCGGATGGGGGGGCTACAATGAGCAGTTCTTC.

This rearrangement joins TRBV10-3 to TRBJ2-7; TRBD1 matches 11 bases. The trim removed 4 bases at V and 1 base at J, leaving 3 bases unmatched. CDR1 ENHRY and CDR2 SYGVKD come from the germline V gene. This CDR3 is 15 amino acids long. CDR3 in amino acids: CAISGGQGVSYEQYF. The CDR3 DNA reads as TGTGCCATCAGTGGGGGACAGGGGGTATCCTACGAGCAGTACTTC.

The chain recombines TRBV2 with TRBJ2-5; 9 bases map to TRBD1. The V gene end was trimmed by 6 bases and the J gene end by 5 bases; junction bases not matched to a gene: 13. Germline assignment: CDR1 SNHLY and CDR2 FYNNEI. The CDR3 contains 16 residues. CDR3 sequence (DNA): TGTGCCAGCAGGCCGTCCCGGGACAGGGCGCGGGAGACCCAGTACTTC. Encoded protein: CASRPSRDRARETQYF.

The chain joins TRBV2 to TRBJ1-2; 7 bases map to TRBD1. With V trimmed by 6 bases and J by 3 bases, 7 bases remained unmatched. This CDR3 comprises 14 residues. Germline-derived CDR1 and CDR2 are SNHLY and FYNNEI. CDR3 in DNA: TGTGCCAGCAGGCACCCAACAGGGGACTATGGCTACACCTTC. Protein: CASRHPTGDYGYTF.

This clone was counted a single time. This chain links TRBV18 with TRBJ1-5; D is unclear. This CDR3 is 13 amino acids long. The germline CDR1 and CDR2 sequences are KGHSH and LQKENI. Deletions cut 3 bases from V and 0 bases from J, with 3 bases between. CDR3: CASSPGSNQPQHF. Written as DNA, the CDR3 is TGTGCCAGCTCACCCGGTAGCAATCAGCCCCAGCATTTT. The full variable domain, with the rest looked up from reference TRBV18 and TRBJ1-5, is NAGVMQNPRHLVRRRGQEARLRCSPMKGHSHVYWYRQLPEEGLKFMVYLQKENIIDESGMPKERFSAEFPKEGPSILRIQQVVRGDSAAYFCASSPGSNQPQHFGDGTRLSIL.

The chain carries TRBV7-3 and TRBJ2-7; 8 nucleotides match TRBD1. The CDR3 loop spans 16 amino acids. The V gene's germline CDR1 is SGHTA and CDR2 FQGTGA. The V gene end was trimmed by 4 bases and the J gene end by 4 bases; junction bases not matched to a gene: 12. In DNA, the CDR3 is TGTGCCAGCAGCTCACAATTCTGCCAGGGGGCATACGAGCAGTACTTC. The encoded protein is CASSSQFCQGAYEQYF.

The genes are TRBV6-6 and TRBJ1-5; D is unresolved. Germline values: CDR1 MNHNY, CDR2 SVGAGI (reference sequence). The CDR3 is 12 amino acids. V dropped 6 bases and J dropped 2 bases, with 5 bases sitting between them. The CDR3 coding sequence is TGTGCCAGCAGACGGGGCAATCAGCCCCAGCATTTT. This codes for CASRRGNQPQHF.

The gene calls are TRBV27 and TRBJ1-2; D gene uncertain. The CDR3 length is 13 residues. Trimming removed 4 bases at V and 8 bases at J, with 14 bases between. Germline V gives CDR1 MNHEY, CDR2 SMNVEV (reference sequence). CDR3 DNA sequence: TGTGCCAGCAGTTCCGCAGGATCGGGCGGCTACACCTTC. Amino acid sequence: CASSSAGSGGYTF.